Shown below are 14 T cell receptor beta chains from a single sample sequenced in a study of blood T cell repertoires in COVID-19. The repertoire was sequenced with immunoSEQ multiplex PCR; TCRdb's copy has only in-frame clones and lacks some. The table shows around 150,000 clones, with 82% occurring only once. Material for sequencing was peripheral blood. Receptor source: a woman aged 35 to 49 with COVID-19, enrolled during active disease.

This clone appeared a single time. The gene calls are TRBV6-6 and TRBJ2-5; 7 nucleotides match TRBD2. Germline V gives CDR1 MNHNY, CDR2 SVGAGI (reference sequence). The CDR3 has 14 amino acids. The J segment lost 5 bases and the V segment lost 8 bases, leaving 11 bases of the junction unmatched. The CDR3 spells CASHSLWGGETQYF. CDR3 DNA sequence: TGTGCCAGCCACTCTCTCTGGGGGGGGGAGACCCAGTACTTC.

This chain connects TRBV24-1 to TRBJ1-5, with D possibly matching TRBD1 (6 bases). This CDR3 has 15 amino acids. CDR1 KGHDR and CDR2 SFDVKD come from the germline V gene. Trimming shortened V by 3 bases and J by 2 bases, and 10 bases separated the two germline ends. The CDR3 DNA is TGTGCCACCAGTGATAATGGGGGCCGCAATCAGCCCCAGCATTTT. Amino acids: CATSDNGGRNQPQHF.

This chain uses TRBV7-2 with TRBJ1-1, with D perhaps TRBD1 (6 bases). Deletions cut 4 bases from V and 0 bases from J, with 12 bases between. Germline CDR1 is SGHTA and CDR2 is FQGNSA. The CDR3 spans 15 residues. In DNA form, the CDR3 reads TGTGCCAGCAGCTCCGGCGGGGGCGTGAACACTGAAGCTTTCTTT. This encodes CASSSGGGVNTEAFF.

The genes are TRBV27 and TRBJ2-7; D remains unclear. Trimming pared 3 bases from V and 1 base from J, leaving 7 bases between. The CDR3 sequence is 13 residues long. Germline V gives CDR1 MNHEY, CDR2 SMNVEV (reference sequence). The CDR3 protein is CASSFRHSYEQYF. CDR3 DNA sequence: TGTGCCAGCAGTTTCCGACATTCCTACGAGCAGTACTTC.

The chain recombines TRBV6-5 with TRBJ2-5; 12 nucleotides agree with TRBD2. The CDR3 is 15 amino acids. After removal of 6 bases from V and 1 base from J, the junction contained 3 bases not matched to a gene. Germline values: CDR1 MNHEY, CDR2 SVGAGI. The CDR3 sequence: CASRTSGGPQETQYF. The CDR3 DNA sequence: TGTGCCAGCAGGACTAGCGGGGGACCCCAAGAGACCCAGTACTTC.

Only a few counts were recorded for this clone. The chain uses TRBV28 and TRBJ2-7; 11 nucleotides line up with TRBD2. J was trimmed by 0 bases and V by 4 bases; bases with no gene match: 5. From germline, CDR1 is MDHEN and CDR2 SYDVKM. The CDR3 is 16 amino acids. The CDR3, as DNA: TGTGCCAGCAGTTCTCCCACTAGCGGGAGCTCCTACGAGCAGTACTTC. As protein: CASSSPTSGSSYEQYF.

The gene calls are TRBV10-3 and TRBJ2-1; 9 bases fit TRBD1. V shed 3 bases and J 9 bases; nucleotides not matched to a gene: 9. Germline assignment: CDR1 ENHRY and CDR2 SYGVKD. The CDR3 is made up of 15 amino acids. The CDR3 DNA follows: TGTGCCATCAGTGACGCGGGACAGGGTTCGGGTGAGCAGTTCTTC. It yields the protein CAISDAGQGSGEQFF.

V is TRBV19 and J is TRBJ2-2, with TRBD2 identical over 10 bases. V gave up 3 bases and J gave up 6 bases; unmatched junction bases: 10. Germline V gene sequence: CDR1 LNHDA, CDR2 SQIVND (reference sequence). The CDR3 runs 17 residues. CDR3 DNA sequence: TGTGCCAGTAGTATGAGGTTCGGGACTAGCGATTCCGGGGAGCTGTTTTTT. Translating it yields CASSMRFGTSDSGELFF.

The CDR3 loop is CASSFRGQGDTQYF. In nucleotides, the CDR3 is TGCGCCAGCAGCTTCAGGGGGCAGGGAGATACGCAGTATTTT. The chain couples TRBV5-1 to TRBJ2-3; 8 positions agree with TRBD1. The CDR3 spans 14 residues. The V gene end was trimmed by 2 bases and the J gene end by 5 bases; junction bases not matched to a gene: 4. The germline V gene has CDR1 SGHRS and CDR2 YFSETQ.

The chain recombines TRBV5-8 with TRBJ1-1, with TRBD1 matching 9 bases. Looked up from germline, CDR1 is SGHTS and CDR2 is YDEGEE. The V and J ends lost 2 bases and 4 bases, in that order; junction bases with no gene match: 6. This CDR3 region has 15 residues. This chain's CDR3 is CASSFIRDRVTEAFF. The CDR3 bases are TGTGCCAGCAGCTTCATCCGGGACAGGGTCACTGAAGCTTTCTTT.

This clone was seen more than once but under ten times. This chain joins TRBV2 and TRBJ1-2; D not certain. This CDR3 is 12 amino acids long. Trimming cost V 7 bases and J 6 bases, with 12 bases left between them. Germline V CDR1 and CDR2: SNHLY, FYNNEI. CDR3 residues: CASTIFRDGYTF. The CDR3 bases are TGTGCCAGCACCATTTTTCGAGATGGCTACACCTTC.

The table lists this clone with a count of one. The V and J genes are TRBV7-3 and TRBJ2-5; perhaps TRBD2 as D (5 bases). This CDR3 comprises 14 residues. The germline CDR1 and CDR2 sequences are SGHTA and FQGTGA. Trimming removed 2 bases from V and 5 bases from J, with 12 bases in between. This CDR3 reads CASSLGGTGETQYF. The CDR3 DNA reads as TGTGCCAGCAGCTTAGGAGGCACCGGGGAGACCCAGTACTTC.

This chain connects TRBV29-1 to TRBJ1-4; no definite D call. The V gene lost 4 bases and the J gene lost 4 bases, with 10 bases spanning the gap. This CDR3 comprises 13 residues. Germline values: CDR1 SQVTM, CDR2 ANQGSEA. This CDR3 is CSVVAGSNEKLFF. The CDR3 DNA follows: TGCAGCGTTGTAGCCGGGAGTAATGAAAAACTGTTTTTT.

This clone was found a few times. V and J are TRBV19 and TRBJ1-6; the D is unclear. V was cut by 2 bases and J by 8 bases, with 13 bases left in between. The V gene's germline CDR1 is LNHDA and CDR2 SQIVND (reference sequence). The CDR3 totals 15 residues. The CDR3 here is CASSIRPIGDSPLHF. The CDR3 region has the DNA TGTGCCAGTAGTATACGGCCGATCGGGGATTCACCCCTCCACTTT.